The next 29 T cell receptor beta chains were all read from a single sample in a study of control samples from healthy donors and cancer patients. Sequencing used immunoSEQ multiplex PCR; TCRdb keeps in-frame clones, though not all of them. This sample's table has 150,000 to 200,000 clones. Sequencing was carried out using blood. The receptors derive from a woman under 40 in good health.

The chain recombines TRBV5-1 with TRBJ1-5, with a weak D call TRBD1 (5 bases). CDR1 is SGHRS, CDR2 YFSETQ, per germline. V lost 6 bases and J 3 bases, leaving 16 bases between the germline ends. This CDR3 is 15 amino acids long. CDR3 DNA: TGCGCCAGCAAGTACCGAAACAGGTCCAATCAGCCCCAGCATTTT. Encoded protein: CASKYRNRSNQPQHF.

This chain joins TRBV6-5 and TRBJ1-2, with D possibly matching TRBD1 (5 bases). The CDR3 spans 15 residues. Germline V lookup: CDR1 MNHEY, CDR2 SVGAGI. Trimming pared 0 bases from V and 10 bases from J, leaving 18 bases between. DNA for the CDR3: TGTGCCAGCAGTTACTCGAGTAGCAGGGCAGTTCCCTACACCTTC. Its protein is CASSYSSSRAVPYTF.

The chain has TRBV7-8 and TRBJ1-5; D perhaps matches TRBD1 (5 bases). This CDR3 contains 17 residues. Germline V gene lookup returns CDR1 SGHVS and CDR2 FQNEAQ. Trimming pared 0 bases from V and 9 bases from J, leaving 21 bases between. In nucleotides, the CDR3 is TGTGCCAGCAGCTTAGCGCTGGCAAGGGGCCGTACGTTGCCCCAGCATTTT. Translated: CASSLALARGRTLPQHF.

This sequence joins TRBV2 and TRBJ1-2, with a weak D call TRBD1 (5 bases). Germline assignment: CDR1 SNHLY and CDR2 FYNNEI. With 6 bases removed from V and 2 bases from J, the gap between germline ends came to 13 bases. The CDR3 is made up of 14 amino acids. In DNA form, the CDR3 reads TGTGCCAGCAGACCTCGGGACGTAAACTATGGCTACACCTTC. Protein sequence: CASRPRDVNYGYTF.

The V gene is TRBV6-2 or TRBV6-3, the J gene TRBJ2-3; the match to TRBD2 covers 7 bases. This CDR3 spans 16 amino acids. The germline V gene encodes CDR1 MNHEY and CDR2 SVGEGT. V dropped 2 bases and J dropped 3; count of bases not matched to a gene: 8. CDR3 DNA sequence: TGTGCCAGCAGTTACCCCTCTAGCGGAGGGACAGATACGCAGTATTTT. Protein product: CASSYPSSGGTDTQYF.

The CDR3 reads CASSPRTSPNTGELFF. CDR3 bases: TGCGCCAGCAGCCCGCGGACTAGTCCGAACACCGGGGAGCTGTTTTTT. This sequence joins TRBV4-1 and TRBJ2-2; TRBD2 matches 7 bases. The CDR3 loop spans 16 amino acids. The ends lost 4 bases at V and 0 bases at J; junction bases unmatched: 5. Germline V gene data show CDR1 as MGHRA and CDR2 as YSYEKL.

The chain links TRBV4-2 to TRBJ2-5; 9 nucleotides align to TRBD2. J gave up 3 bases and V 4 bases, and 6 bases lay outside the gene matches. Germline assignment: CDR1 LGHNA and CDR2 YNFKEQ. The CDR3 sequence is 15 residues long. The CDR3 DNA reads TGTGCCAGCAGCCGGGAGCGGGGGGCCGAAGAGACCCAGTACTTC. Translation gives CASSRERGAEETQYF.

The gene calls are TRBV2 and TRBJ2-5; TRBD2 agrees at 10 bases. V shed 6 bases, J shed 5 bases, and the junction held 12 bases outside the gene matches. CDR1 is SNHLY and CDR2 is FYNNEI in the germline V gene. CDR3 size: 16 residues. The DNA for the CDR3 is TGTGCCAGCAGAAGCTATCCTAGCGGGGGACGGGAGACCCAGTACTTC. This sequence encodes CASRSYPSGGRETQYF.

The CDR3 nucleotides are TGTGCCAGTAGTACACTTGGGGACAGAAGGACTGAAGCTTTCTTT. This translates into CASSTLGDRRTEAFF. This chain connects TRBV19 to TRBJ1-1, with 7 positions matching TRBD1. J was trimmed by 5 bases and V by 4 bases; bases with no gene match: 10. The germline gives CDR1 LNHDA, CDR2 SQIVND (reference sequence). The CDR3 has 15 amino acids.

The V call is TRBV28, the J call TRBJ1-2; D is ambiguous. The CDR3 has 12 residues. CDR1 and CDR2 (germline): MDHEN, SYDVKM. CDR3: CAGEIRGYGYTF. CDR3 bases: TGTGCGGGAGAGATCAGAGGCTATGGCTACACCTTC.

This chain connects TRBV10-3 to TRBJ1-1, with no clear D. The CDR3 is 14 amino acids. CDR1 is ENHRY and CDR2 is SYGVKD in the germline V gene. The V and J ends lost 11 bases and 5 bases respectively, with 21 bases between them. The CDR3 DNA sequence: TGTGCCTCTCGTATGAGGGAAGGAGAAACTGAAGCTTTCTTT. It codes for CASRMREGETEAFF.

This rearrangement joins TRBV28 to TRBJ1-2; TRBD1 is a possible D gene (6 bases). Germline CDR1 is MDHEN and CDR2 is SYDVKM. V dropped 6 bases and J dropped 4 bases, with 15 bases sitting between them. There are 14 residues in the CDR3. The CDR3: CASRTQGQGYGYTF. The CDR3, as DNA: TGTGCCAGCAGAACCCAGGGGCAGGGCTATGGCTACACCTTC.

The CDR3 bases are TGCGCCAGCAGCCAAGGGACAGTCTATAATTCACCCCTCCACTTT. This encodes CASSQGTVYNSPLHF. The chain combines TRBV4-1 with TRBJ1-6, with D possibly matching TRBD1 (6 bases). This CDR3 contains 15 residues. Germline lookup yields CDR1 MGHRA and CDR2 YSYEKL. V was trimmed by 1 base and J by 3 bases, leaving 7 bases between them.

The V gene is TRBV5-5, the J gene TRBJ1-1; 9 positions agree with TRBD1. Germline trimming cut 0 bases from V and 2 bases from J; bases unmatched to any gene: 2. The CDR3 spans 15 residues. Germline V gene sequence: CDR1 SGHKS, CDR2 YYEKEE (reference sequence). In DNA, the CDR3 is TGTGCCAGCAGCTTGGGGACAGGGGCCAACACTGAAGCTTTCTTT. Its protein product is CASSLGTGANTEAFF. The full variable domain, its missing parts supplied by reference TRBV5-5 and TRBJ1-1, is DAGVTQSPTHLIKTRGQQVTLRCSPISGHKSVSWYQQVLGQGPQFIFQYYEKEERGRGNFPDRFSARQFPNYSSELNVNALLLGDSALYLCASSLGTGANTEAFFGQGTRLTVV.

The rearrangement uses TRBV11-2 and TRBJ1-1; D call uncertain. Germline V gene lookup returns CDR1 SGHAT and CDR2 FQNNGV. CDR3 length: 16 amino acids. Between the trimmed V and J ends, which lost 6 bases and 3 bases, there was a span of 20 bases. The CDR3 loop reads CASRARTAGVYTEAFF. The CDR3 nucleotides read TGTGCCAGCAGGGCACGAACCGCCGGGGTTTACACTGAAGCTTTCTTT.

The chain is built from TRBV6-2 or TRBV6-3 and TRBJ2-5; 7 bases fit TRBD2. Germline V gene sequence: CDR1 MNHEY, CDR2 SVGEGT. J gave up 1 base and V 1 base, and 3 bases lay outside the gene matches. This CDR3 is 15 amino acids long. CDR3 protein: CASSYLAGVQETQYF. In DNA form, the CDR3 reads TGTGCCAGCAGTTACTTGGCGGGGGTCCAAGAGACCCAGTACTTC.

The V call is TRBV18, the J call TRBJ1-4, with a possible D match to TRBD1 (5 bases). Germline V gives CDR1 KGHSH, CDR2 LQKENI. The CDR3 has 17 amino acids. V lost 1 base and J 3 bases, leaving 15 bases between the germline ends. The CDR3 DNA sequence: TGTGCCAGCTCACCACTGGCAGGGACGAAACCTAATGAAAAACTGTTTTTT. Translated: CASSPLAGTKPNEKLFF.

V is TRBV9 and J is TRBJ2-3; D may be TRBD1 (5 bases). Trimming stripped 3 bases from V and 2 bases from J, with 16 bases between. CDR1 and CDR2 from the germline V gene are SGDLS and YYNGEE. CDR3 length equals 16 residues. The CDR3 spells CASSGTGEASTDTQYF. The CDR3 coding sequence is TGTGCCAGCAGCGGAACAGGCGAAGCCTCCACAGATACGCAGTATTTT.

The chain joins TRBV7-2 to TRBJ1-6, with D unresolved. This CDR3 comprises 16 residues. Germline CDR1 is SGHTA and CDR2 is FQGNSA. V was clipped by 6 bases and J by 5 bases, with 17 bases between them. CDR3 loop: CASSFREAGNNSPLHF. CDR3 in DNA: TGTGCCAGCAGTTTCCGGGAGGCGGGGAATAATTCACCCCTCCACTTT.

The gene calls are TRBV2 and TRBJ2-7; 7 positions agree with TRBD1. The germline V gene encodes CDR1 SNHLY and CDR2 FYNNEI. The CDR3 has 14 residues. V lost 6 bases to trimming and J lost 3 bases; unmatched junction nucleotides: 8. The CDR3 spells CASRATGTDYEQYF. For the CDR3, the DNA is TGTGCCAGCAGGGCTACCGGGACAGACTACGAGCAGTACTTC.

The V and J genes are TRBV6-5 and TRBJ1-2; unclear D gene. CDR1 is MNHEY and CDR2 is SVGAGI in the germline V gene. Trimming removed 6 bases from V and 4 bases from J, with 12 bases in between. This CDR3 is 13 amino acids long. This CDR3 is CASRVDGRYGYTF. The CDR3 nucleotides are TGTGCCAGCAGGGTGGACGGGCGCTATGGCTACACCTTC.

The chain couples TRBV4-1 to TRBJ1-2; maybe TRBD1 (5 bases). The CDR3 consists of 15 residues. V was cut by 1 base and J by 6 bases, with 15 bases left in between. Looked up from germline, CDR1 is MGHRA and CDR2 is YSYEKL. The CDR3 sequence: CASSQGSGKVDGYTF. The CDR3 nucleotides read TGCGCCAGCAGCCAAGGGTCAGGGAAGGTAGATGGCTACACCTTC.

The chain is built from TRBV28 and TRBJ1-2; D unresolved. CDR3 length equals 13 residues. Germline V gives CDR1 MDHEN, CDR2 SYDVKM. Trimming took off 2 bases at V and 2 bases at J, with 6 bases between the two ends. The CDR3 sequence is CASSLAYNYGYTF. DNA of the CDR3: TGTGCCAGCAGTTTAGCTTACAACTATGGCTACACCTTC.

The V call is TRBV6-5, the J call TRBJ1-1; 8 bases are a match to TRBD1. The ends lost 5 bases at V and 2 bases at J; junction bases unmatched: 4. CDR1 and CDR2 from the germline V gene are MNHEY and SVGAGI. This CDR3 contains 14 residues. The CDR3 DNA is TGTGCCAGCAGTACGGACAGGGAAAACACTGAAGCTTTCTTT. It is translated as CASSTDRENTEAFF.

The gene calls are TRBV6-1 and TRBJ1-1; 8 positions match TRBD1. Germline assignment: CDR1 MNHNS and CDR2 SASEGT. This CDR3 is 16 amino acids long. With 3 bases clipped from V and 0 bases from J, the junction kept 6 bases outside the gene matches. This chain's CDR3 is CASSEGGQVMNTEAFF. The CDR3 nucleotides read TGTGCCAGCAGTGAGGGGGGACAGGTTATGAACACTGAAGCTTTCTTT.

The chain uses TRBV5-1 and TRBJ2-1; 11 bases match TRBD2. V was pared by 0 bases and J by 5 bases, with 1 base of the junction left unmatched. The CDR3 covers 15 residues. The germline V gene has CDR1 SGHRS and CDR2 YFSETQ. The CDR3 DNA reads as TGCGCCAGCAGCTTGGGACTAGCGGGGAACAATGAGCAGTTCTTC. Translated: CASSLGLAGNNEQFF.

The rearrangement joins TRBV29-1 to TRBJ2-2; 10 bases fit TRBD1. This CDR3 contains 15 residues. Germline V gives CDR1 SQVTM, CDR2 ANQGSEA. The junction had 13 bases not matched to a gene; V was cut back by 6 bases and J by 9 bases. CDR3 DNA sequence: TGCAGCGTGGGGGGAGGGGACAGGGGATACAGGGAGCTGTTTTTT. Amino acid sequence: CSVGGGDRGYRELFF.

The J gene is TRBJ2-2, the V gene TRBV11-2; 11 bases agree with TRBD2. J gave up 0 bases and V 4 bases, and 4 bases lay outside the gene matches. This CDR3 has 17 amino acids. Germline V gives CDR1 SGHAT, CDR2 FQNNGV. The chain's CDR3 is CASSSIAGGTNTGELFF. The CDR3 DNA sequence: TGTGCCAGCAGCTCCATAGCGGGGGGGACGAACACCGGGGAGCTGTTTTTT.

The V and J genes are TRBV7-9 and TRBJ2-1; a possible D gene is TRBD1 (6 bases). Trimming left V 6 bases short and J 7 bases short, with 22 bases between. Germline assignment: CDR1 SEHNR and CDR2 FQNEAQ (reference sequence). The CDR3 spans 16 residues. CDR3 DNA: TGTGCCAGCAGTTCTACGGACAGCGACCACCGTAATGAGCAGTTCTTC. The encoded protein is CASSSTDSDHRNEQFF.